A single T cell receptor (beta chain) is shown here with its context. Authors' data handling: Amplification from reference gene primers served as the basis for estimated nucleated cell counts. The data were produced by immunoSEQ multiplex PCR, yet TCRdb's version contains in-frame clones alone and is incomplete. V, J and clone size were drawn from that table, and D and trimming were deduced from the DNA. The sample contains fewer than 85,000 clones, 65% to 85% of which appear only once. With V trimmed by 8 bases and J by 4 bases, 4 bases remained unmatched. Per germline, CDR1 LNHDA and CDR2 SQIVND (reference sequence). The CDR3 runs 13 residues. These data belong to a study of blood T cell repertoires in COVID-19. Study details: Samples representing acute and convalescent COVID-19 were sourced from the United States, Italy and Spain.

What was sequenced was peripheral blood. This sequence originates from a woman aged 55-70 years with acute or convalescent COVID-19. This chain connects TRBV19 to TRBJ1-5, with 8 nucleotides matching TRBD1. The CDR3 here is CASEDRENQPQHF. CDR3 DNA: TGTGCCAGTGAGGACAGGGAAAATCAGCCCCAGCATTTT. Using reference TRBV19 and TRBJ1-5 for the parts outside the CDR3, the full variable domain is DGGITQSPKYLFRKEGQNVTLSCEQNLNHDAMYWYRQDPGQGLRLIYYSQIVNDFQKGDIAEGYSVSREKKESFPLTVTSAQKNPTAFYLCASEDRENQPQHFGDGTRLSIL.